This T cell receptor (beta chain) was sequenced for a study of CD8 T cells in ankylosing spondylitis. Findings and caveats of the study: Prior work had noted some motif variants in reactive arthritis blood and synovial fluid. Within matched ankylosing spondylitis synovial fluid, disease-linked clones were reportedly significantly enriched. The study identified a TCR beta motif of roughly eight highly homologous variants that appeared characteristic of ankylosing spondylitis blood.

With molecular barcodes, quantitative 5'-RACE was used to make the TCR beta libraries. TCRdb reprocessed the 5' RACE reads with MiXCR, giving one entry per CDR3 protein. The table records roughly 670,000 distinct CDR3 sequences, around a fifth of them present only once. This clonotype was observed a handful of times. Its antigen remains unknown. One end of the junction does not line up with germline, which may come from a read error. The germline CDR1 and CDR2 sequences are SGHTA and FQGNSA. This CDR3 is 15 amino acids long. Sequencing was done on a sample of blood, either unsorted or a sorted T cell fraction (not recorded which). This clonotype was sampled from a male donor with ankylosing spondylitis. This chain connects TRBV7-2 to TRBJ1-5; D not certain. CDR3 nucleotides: TGTGCCAGCAGATTAGGAGGGTATGGGAATCAGCCCCAGCATTTT. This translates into CASRLGGYGNQPQHF.